The sequence of this T cell receptor (beta chain) was determined in a study of CD8 T cells in Susac syndrome. CD8+ and CD4+ T cells were negatively isolated; TEMRA cells were FACS-enriched. Reverse transcription used roughly 0.5 to 1 ug RNA and random hexamers. The immunoSEQ assay covered 54 Vbeta and 13 Jbeta segments for CDR3. TCRdb independently ran MiXCR on the immunoSEQ multiplex PCR reads; one entry per CDR3 protein. This table has around 270,000 distinct CDR3 sequences, approximately 85% appearing once. The CDR3 sequence is 16 residues long. V was shortened by 6 bases and J by 5 bases, with 19 bases between the two germline ends. CDR1 and CDR2 (germline): MNHEY, SVGEGT.

The sequencing sample was made of CD8+ T cells from PBMCs. This clonotype was sampled from a human donor with multiple sclerosis. The chain recombines TRBV6-2 or TRBV6-3 with TRBJ2-2; D not certain. CDR3 sequence: CASRGFETAKTGELFF. The CDR3 DNA is TGTGCCAGCAGGGGGTTTGAGACCGCCAAGACCGGGGAGCTGTTTTTT.